Shown below are 20 T cell receptor beta chains from a single sample sequenced in a study of CXCR3 chemokines and chemotherapy response in bladder cancer. TCRdb independently ran MiXCR on the PCR reads; one entry per CDR3 protein. The table includes about 8,100 distinct CDR3 sequences, around 12% detected once. The sample was acquired from a patient whose treatment included neoadjuvant chemotherapy. The receptors originated from a human donor with bladder cancer that responded to neoadjuvant chemotherapy.

This clonotype was picked up many times. This chain connects TRBV19 to TRBJ1-3; 9 nucleotides match TRBD1. Germline CDR1 LNHDA, CDR2 SQIVND (reference sequence). V dropped 6 bases and J dropped 0; count of bases not matched to a gene: 3. The length of the CDR3 is 15 residues. The CDR3: CASSLTGGSGNTIYF. As DNA, the CDR3 is TGTGCCAGTAGCCTGACAGGGGGCTCTGGAAACACCATATATTTT.

This clonotype occurred many times. V usage is TRBV19 and J usage is TRBJ1-1, with D perhaps TRBD1 (5 bases). Germline CDR1 is LNHDA and CDR2 is SQIVND (reference sequence). The CDR3 is made up of 15 amino acids. V lost 3 bases and J lost 1, with 12 bases in between. The CDR3, as DNA: TGTGCCAGTAGTATGCGGGGGACGGGGAACACTGAAGCTTTCTTT. It is translated as CASSMRGTGNTEAFF.

Regarding this clonotype: This likely came from a read error, as a far larger clone is one base away. V gene TRBV10-3 combines with J gene TRBJ2-1, with D perhaps matching TRBD2 (5 bases). Deletions cut 1 base from V and 10 bases from J, with 17 bases between. Germline-derived CDR1 and CDR2 are ENHRY and SYGVKD. CDR3 length: 15 amino acids. CDR3 amino acids: CAISELSGAADEQFF. The CDR3 nucleotides are TGTGCCATCAGTGAGTTAAGCGGCGCGGCCGACGAGCAGTTCTTC.

This clonotype was counted ten times or more. The chain employs TRBV30 and TRBJ1-3; D gene ambiguous. Trimming pared 2 bases from V and 7 bases from J, leaving 9 bases between. There are 12 residues in the CDR3. Germline V gene lookup returns CDR1 GTSNPN and CDR2 SVGIG (reference sequence). The CDR3 is CAWSTAANTIYF. The CDR3 coding sequence is TGTGCCTGGAGTACAGCGGCGAACACCATATATTTT.

This clonotype was counted at least ten times. The chain combines TRBV6-5 with TRBJ2-7; 13 bases map to TRBD2. Germline V gene lookup returns CDR1 MNHEY and CDR2 SVGAGI. The V gene end was trimmed by 1 base and the J gene end by 9 bases; junction bases not matched to a gene: 12. The CDR3 is made up of 17 amino acids. CDR3 sequence: CASSYYRTSGGVGAQYF. DNA of the CDR3: TGTGCCAGCAGTTACTATCGGACTAGCGGGGGTGTTGGGGCGCAGTACTTC.

V is TRBV20-1 and J is TRBJ2-5; 11 bases are a match to TRBD1. In germline, CDR1 is DFQATT, CDR2 SNEGSKA (reference sequence). CDR3 size: 13 residues. J gave up 5 bases and V 3 bases, and 2 bases lay outside the gene matches. The CDR3 reads CSARGQGVETQYF. The CDR3 DNA follows: TGCAGTGCTAGGGGACAGGGGGTTGAGACCCAGTACTTC.

The chain links TRBV18 to TRBJ1-3; 9 nucleotides align to TRBD1. Germline lookup yields CDR1 KGHSH and CDR2 LQKENI. After removal of 5 bases from V and 0 bases from J, the junction contained 8 bases not matched to a gene. The CDR3 is made up of 17 amino acids. Here the CDR3 DNA reads TGTGCCAGCTCATACTCCGGGACAGGGATCTCTGGAAACACCATATATTTT. It is translated as CASSYSGTGISGNTIYF.

The sample holds a few counts of this clonotype. CDR3 coding DNA: TGTGCTAGTGGTTTGTACTCCTACAATGAGCAGTTCTTC. This translates into CASGLYSYNEQFF. V and J are TRBV12-5 and TRBJ2-1; D not certain. The CDR3 loop spans 13 amino acids. From germline, CDR1 is LGHNT and CDR2 FRNRAP. Trimming left V 2 bases short and J 0 bases short, with 2 bases between. The full variable domain, rest sourced from reference TRBV12-5 and TRBJ2-1, is DARVTQTPRHKVTEMGQEVTMRCQPILGHNTVFWYRQTMMQGLELLAYFRNRAPLDDSGMPKDRFSAEMPDATLATLKIQPSEPRDSAVYFCASGLYSYNEQFFGPGTRLTVL.

This clonotype was seen many times. The rearrangement links TRBV29-1 to TRBJ2-3, with 12 bases identical to TRBD1. The CDR3 has 16 residues. Looked up from germline, CDR1 is SQVTM and CDR2 is ANQGSEA. V shed 4 bases, J shed 4 bases, and the junction held 9 bases outside the gene matches. CDR3 sequence: CSVVGGDRGRADTQYF. CDR3 sequence (DNA): TGCAGCGTTGTAGGGGGGGACAGGGGGCGAGCAGATACGCAGTATTTT.

The table lists this clonotype with many counts. Sequence at one end of the junction differs from germline and may be a read error. The chain has TRBV7-4 and TRBJ1-3; D is ambiguous. The CDR3 length is 16 residues. CDR1 is SGHVT and CDR2 is SQSDAQ in the germline V gene. The CDR3 nucleotides are TGTGCCAGCAGCCTAGCAGAGGCGCACGCCGGAAACACCATATATTTT. Translating it yields CASSLAEAHAGNTIYF.

This clonotype was observed many times. The chain is built from TRBV5-6 and TRBJ1-6; 8 positions agree with TRBD1. Germline V gene lookup returns CDR1 SGHDT and CDR2 YYEEEE. Losses at the gene ends were 0 bases for V and 7 bases for J; bases not matched to a gene: 6. This CDR3 spans 16 amino acids. CDR3 in amino acids: CASSLAVGQGNSPLHF. In DNA form, the CDR3 reads TGTGCCAGCAGCTTGGCCGTCGGACAGGGAAATTCACCCCTCCACTTT.

J is TRBJ1-4 and V is TRBV12-3 or TRBV12-4; the D is unclear. The CDR3 has 14 amino acids. V lost 8 bases and J lost 2, with 12 bases in between. The CDR3 coding sequence is TGTGCCAGCCGGTCGGGGTTTACTAATGAAAAACTGTTTTTT. Its translation: CASRSGFTNEKLFF.

By share of the sample, this clonotype is medium-sized (0.01 to 0.1%). V gene TRBV5-6 combines with J gene TRBJ1-2; D remains ambiguous. V shed 3 bases and J shed 2 bases, with 2 bases lying between them. The CDR3 runs 11 residues. Looked up from germline, CDR1 is SGHDT and CDR2 is YYEEEE. CDR3 coding DNA: TGTGCCAGCAGCTGGAACTATGGCTACACCTTC. This encodes CASSWNYGYTF.

This clonotype was picked up many times. The V and J genes are TRBV7-9 and TRBJ2-7; D is uncertain. Germline V gene lookup returns CDR1 SEHNR and CDR2 FQNEAQ (reference sequence). This CDR3 comprises 13 residues. The V end lost 5 bases, the J end lost 2 bases, and 10 bases lay between the germline ends. CDR3 nucleotides: TGTGCCAGCAGCCGACCCGGCCCCTACGAGCAGTACTTC. This encodes CASSRPGPYEQYF. Combining the CDR3 with reference TRBV7-9 and TRBJ2-7 gives the whole variable domain DTGVSQNPRHKITKRGQNVTFRCDPISEHNRLYWYRQTLGQGPEFLTYFQNEAQLEKSRLLSDRFSAERPKGSFSTLEIQRTEQGDSAMYLCASSRPGPYEQYFGPGTRLTVT.

Many counts were recorded for this clonotype. V and J are TRBV24-1 and TRBJ2-2; 10 bases agree with TRBD1. This CDR3 is built from 14 residues. V dropped 7 bases and J dropped 5; count of bases not matched to a gene: 3. Germline V CDR1 and CDR2: KGHDR, SFDVKD. The DNA of the CDR3 is TGTGCCACCAGGCCGGGACAGGGGACCGGGGAGCTGTTTTTT. This gives the protein CATRPGQGTGELFF.

This clonotype was counted at least ten times. The chain links TRBV6-5 to TRBJ1-3; D gene uncertain. The V end lost 5 bases, the J end lost 1 base, and 6 bases lay between the germline ends. The CDR3 runs 13 residues. The V gene's germline CDR1 is MNHEY and CDR2 SVGAGI. CDR3 loop: CASSRTSGNTIYF. The CDR3 DNA follows: TGTGCCAGCAGTCGCACGTCTGGAAACACCATATATTTT.

This clonotype was recorded many times. The V and J genes are TRBV19 and TRBJ1-1; 7 nucleotides align to TRBD1. The CDR3 runs 14 residues. After removal of 6 bases from V and 4 bases from J, the junction contained 8 bases not matched to a gene. Germline CDR1 LNHDA, CDR2 SQIVND (reference sequence). The CDR3 region has the DNA TGTGCCAGTAGCATTGAGACAGGGAGCACTGAAGCTTTCTTT. It is translated as CASSIETGSTEAFF. The whole variable domain, remainder taken from reference TRBV19 and TRBJ1-1, is DGGITQSPKYLFRKEGQNVTLSCEQNLNHDAMYWYRQDPGQGLRLIYYSQIVNDFQKGDIAEGYSVSREKKESFPLTVTSAQKNPTAFYLCASSIETGSTEAFFGQGTRLTVV.

This clonotype was recorded a few times. The V call is TRBV5-4, the J call TRBJ2-5; tentatively, D is TRBD2 (6 bases). CDR1 and CDR2 from the germline V gene are SGHNT and YYREEE (reference sequence). The CDR3 extends over 15 amino acids. V was pared by 2 bases and J by 1 base, with 12 bases between. CDR3: CASSFPQRAQETQYF. As DNA, the CDR3 is TGTGCCAGCAGCTTCCCCCAGCGGGCCCAAGAGACCCAGTACTTC. Filled out from reference TRBV5-4 and TRBJ2-5, the complete variable domain reads ETGVTQSPTHLIKTRGQQVTLRCSSQSGHNTVSWYQQALGQGPQFIFQYYREEENGRGNFPPRFSGLQFPNYSSELNVNALELDDSALYLCASSFPQRAQETQYFGPGTRLLVL.

A remark on this clonotype: A far larger clone differs by one base, so this is likely a read error. The chain is built from TRBV10-3 and TRBJ1-1; no clear D. The germline V gene encodes CDR1 ENHRY and CDR2 SYGVKD. The CDR3 sequence is 16 residues long. Trimming removed 6 bases at V and 5 bases at J, with 22 bases between. The CDR3: CAISPAKTPMITEAFF. The CDR3 DNA reads as TGTGCCATCAGCCCCGCAAAGACACCGATGATTACTGAAGCTTTCTTT.

In its sample, this clonotype is medium-sized (0.01 to 0.1%). The genes are TRBV19 and TRBJ2-1; 11 bases map to TRBD2. The CDR3 has 16 residues. The V segment lost 6 bases and the J segment 3 bases; nucleotides outside the gene matches: 7. The germline CDR1 and CDR2 sequences are LNHDA and SQIVND (reference sequence). CDR3 coding DNA: TGTGCCAGTAGGAGGTCCGGGACTAGCGGCTACAATGAGCAGTTCTTC. As protein: CASRRSGTSGYNEQFF.